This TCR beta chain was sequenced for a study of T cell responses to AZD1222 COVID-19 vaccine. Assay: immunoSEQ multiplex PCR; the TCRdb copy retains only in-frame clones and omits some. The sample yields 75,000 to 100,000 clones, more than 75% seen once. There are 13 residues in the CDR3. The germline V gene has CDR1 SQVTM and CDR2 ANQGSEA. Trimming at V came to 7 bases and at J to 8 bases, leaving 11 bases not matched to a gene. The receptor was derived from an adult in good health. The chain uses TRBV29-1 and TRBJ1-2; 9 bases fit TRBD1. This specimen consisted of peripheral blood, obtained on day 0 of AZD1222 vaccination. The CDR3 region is CSGSRTGESGYTF. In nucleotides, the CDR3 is TGCAGCGGCTCTCGGACAGGGGAGAGCGGCTACACCTTC.